This T cell receptor (beta chain) was found in a study of blood T cell repertoires in COVID-19. About the study: The samples span acute and convalescent COVID-19 from the United States, Italy and Spain. T cells, B-cell-depleted T cells, or PBMCs provided the cDNA or gDNA that served as material.

This CDR3 has 13 residues. Germline lookup yields CDR1 KGHDR and CDR2 SFDVKD. The V end was cut by 4 bases, the J end by 8 bases, with 10 bases between. Original processing notes: Cell counts per sample came from amplifying reference gene primers. Profiled with immunoSEQ multiplex PCR; TCRdb holds only in-frame clones, not every one. That table is the source of V, J and clone size, and D and trimming were worked out from the DNA. The table shows fewer than 400,000 clones, with over 80% occurring only once. The V gene is TRBV24-1, the J gene TRBJ2-2; the D gene is possibly TRBD1 (6 bases). The sequenced sample consisted of PBMCs or T cells enriched from blood (not recorded which). The receptor was derived from a woman between 18 and 30 years old who had recovered from COVID-19. The CDR3 reads CATSDDGQGELFF. CDR3 nucleotide sequence: TGTGCCACCAGTGACGACGGACAGGGGGAGCTGTTTTTT.